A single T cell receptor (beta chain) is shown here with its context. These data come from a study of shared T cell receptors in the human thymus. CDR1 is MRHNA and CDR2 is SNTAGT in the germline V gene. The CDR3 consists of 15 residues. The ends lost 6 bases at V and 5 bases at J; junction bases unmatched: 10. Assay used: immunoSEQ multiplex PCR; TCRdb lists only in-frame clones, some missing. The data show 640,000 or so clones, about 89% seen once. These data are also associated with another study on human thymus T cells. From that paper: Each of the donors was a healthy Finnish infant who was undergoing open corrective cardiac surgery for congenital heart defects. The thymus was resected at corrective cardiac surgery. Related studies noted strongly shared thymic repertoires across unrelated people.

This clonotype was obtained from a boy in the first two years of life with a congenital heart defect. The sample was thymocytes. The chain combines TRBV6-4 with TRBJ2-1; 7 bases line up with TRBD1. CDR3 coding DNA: TGTGCCAGCAGCCTTACAGGGGCACTAAACAATGAGCAGTTCTTC. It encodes CASSLTGALNNEQFF.